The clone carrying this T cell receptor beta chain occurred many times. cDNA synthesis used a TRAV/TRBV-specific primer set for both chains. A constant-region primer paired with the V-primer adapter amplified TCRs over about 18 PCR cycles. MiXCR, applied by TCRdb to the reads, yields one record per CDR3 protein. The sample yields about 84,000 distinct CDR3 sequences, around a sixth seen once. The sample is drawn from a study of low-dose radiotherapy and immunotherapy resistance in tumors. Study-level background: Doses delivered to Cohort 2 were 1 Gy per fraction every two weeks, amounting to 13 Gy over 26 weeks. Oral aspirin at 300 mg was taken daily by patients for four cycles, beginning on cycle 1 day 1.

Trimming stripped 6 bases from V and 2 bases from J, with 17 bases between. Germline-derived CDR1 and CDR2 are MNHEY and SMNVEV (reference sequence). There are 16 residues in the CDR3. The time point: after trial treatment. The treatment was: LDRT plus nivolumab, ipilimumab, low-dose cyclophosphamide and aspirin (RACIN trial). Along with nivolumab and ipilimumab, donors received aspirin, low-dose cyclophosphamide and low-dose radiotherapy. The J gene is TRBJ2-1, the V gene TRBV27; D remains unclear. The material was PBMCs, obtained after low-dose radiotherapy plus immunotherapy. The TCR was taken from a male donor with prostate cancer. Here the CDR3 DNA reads TGTGCCAGCAGCTCCGTAGGGTTGAAGACCTACAATGAGCAGTTCTTC. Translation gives CASSSVGLKTYNEQFF.